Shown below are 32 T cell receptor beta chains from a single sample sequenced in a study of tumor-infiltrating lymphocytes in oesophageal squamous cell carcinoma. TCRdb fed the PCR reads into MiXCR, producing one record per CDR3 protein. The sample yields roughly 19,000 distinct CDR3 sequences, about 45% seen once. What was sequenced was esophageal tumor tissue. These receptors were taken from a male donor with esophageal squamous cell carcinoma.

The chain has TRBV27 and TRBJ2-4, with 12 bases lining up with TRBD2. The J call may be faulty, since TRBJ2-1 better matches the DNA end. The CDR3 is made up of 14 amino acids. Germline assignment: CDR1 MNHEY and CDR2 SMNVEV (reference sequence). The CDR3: CASSSGLAGNEQFF. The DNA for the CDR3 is TGTGCCAGCAGTTCGGGACTAGCGGGCAATGAGCAGTTCTTC.

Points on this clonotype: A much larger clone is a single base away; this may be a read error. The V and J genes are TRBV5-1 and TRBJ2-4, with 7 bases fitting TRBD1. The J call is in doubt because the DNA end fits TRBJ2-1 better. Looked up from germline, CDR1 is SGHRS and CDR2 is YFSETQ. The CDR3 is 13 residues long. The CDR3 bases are TGCGCCAGCAGCTGGCAGGGGGATGAGACCCAGTTCTTC. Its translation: CASSWQGDETQFF.

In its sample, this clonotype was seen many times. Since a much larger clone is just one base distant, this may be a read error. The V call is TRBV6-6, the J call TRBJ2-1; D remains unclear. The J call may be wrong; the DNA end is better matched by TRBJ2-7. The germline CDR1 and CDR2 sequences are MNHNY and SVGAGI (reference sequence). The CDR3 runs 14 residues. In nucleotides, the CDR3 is TGTGCCAGCAGTTACTCGAAAGGTACACTAGAGCAGTACTTC. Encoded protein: CASSYSKGTLEQYF.

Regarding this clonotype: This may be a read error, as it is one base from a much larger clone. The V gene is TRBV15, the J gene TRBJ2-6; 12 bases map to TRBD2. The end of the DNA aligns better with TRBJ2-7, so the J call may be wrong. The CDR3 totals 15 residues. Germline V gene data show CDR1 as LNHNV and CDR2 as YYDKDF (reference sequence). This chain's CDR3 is CATSRRTSGTNEQYF. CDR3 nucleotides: TGTGCCACCAGCAGGAGGACTAGCGGGACCAATGAGCAGTACTTC.

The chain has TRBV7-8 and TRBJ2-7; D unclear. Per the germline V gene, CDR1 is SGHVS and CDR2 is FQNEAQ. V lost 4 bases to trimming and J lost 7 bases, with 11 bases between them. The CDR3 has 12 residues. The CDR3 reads CASSSTYNEQYF. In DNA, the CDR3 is TGTGCCAGCAGCTCGACCTACAATGAGCAGTACTTC.

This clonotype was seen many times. The CDR3 loop reads CASSFSGEQYF. CDR3 nucleotides: TGTGCCAGCAGTTTCTCGGGTGAGCAGTACTTC. This rearrangement joins TRBV12-3 or TRBV12-4 to TRBJ2-5; D not resolved. V was trimmed by 3 bases and J by 11 bases, leaving 10 bases between them. The CDR3 is 11 residues long.

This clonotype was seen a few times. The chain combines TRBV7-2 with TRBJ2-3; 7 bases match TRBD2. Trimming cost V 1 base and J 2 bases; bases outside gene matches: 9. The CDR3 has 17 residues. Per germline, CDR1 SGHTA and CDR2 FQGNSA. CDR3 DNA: TGTGCCAGCAGCTTAGGGGAAGGCGGGAGCCTCACAGATACGCAGTATTTT. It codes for CASSLGEGGSLTDTQYF.

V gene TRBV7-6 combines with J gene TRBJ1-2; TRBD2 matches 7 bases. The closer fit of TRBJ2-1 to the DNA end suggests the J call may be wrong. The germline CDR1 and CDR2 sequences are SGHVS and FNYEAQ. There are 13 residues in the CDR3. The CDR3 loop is CASSWGGVNEQFF. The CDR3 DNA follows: TGTGCCAGCAGCTGGGGGGGGGTGAATGAGCAGTTCTTC.

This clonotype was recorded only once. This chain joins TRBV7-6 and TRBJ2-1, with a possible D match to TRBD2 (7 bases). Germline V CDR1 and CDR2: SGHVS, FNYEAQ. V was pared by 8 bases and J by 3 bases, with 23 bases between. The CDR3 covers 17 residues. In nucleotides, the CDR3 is TGTGCCAGCCCAGGACAGTCTAGCGGAACCTACTACAATGAGCAGTTCTTC. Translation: CASPGQSSGTYYNEQFF.

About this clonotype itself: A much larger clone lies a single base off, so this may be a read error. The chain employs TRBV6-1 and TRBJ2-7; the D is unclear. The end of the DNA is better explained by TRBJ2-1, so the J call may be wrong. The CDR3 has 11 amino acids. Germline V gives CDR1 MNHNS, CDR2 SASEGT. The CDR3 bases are TGTGCCAGCAGTAGACTCTACGAGCAGTTCTTC. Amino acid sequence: CASSRLYEQFF.

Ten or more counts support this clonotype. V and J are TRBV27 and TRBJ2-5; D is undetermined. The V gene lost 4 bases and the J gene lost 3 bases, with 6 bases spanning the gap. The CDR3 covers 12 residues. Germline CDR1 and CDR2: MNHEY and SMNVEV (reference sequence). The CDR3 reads CASSSQKETQYF. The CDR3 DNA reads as TGTGCCAGCAGTTCCCAGAAAGAGACCCAGTACTTC.

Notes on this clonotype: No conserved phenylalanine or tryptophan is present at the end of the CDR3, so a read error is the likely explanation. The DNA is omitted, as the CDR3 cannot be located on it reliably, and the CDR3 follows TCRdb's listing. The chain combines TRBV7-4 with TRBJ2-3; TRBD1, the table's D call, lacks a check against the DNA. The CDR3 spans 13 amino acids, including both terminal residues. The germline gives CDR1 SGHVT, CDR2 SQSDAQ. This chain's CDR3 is CASSSGETQYFGA.

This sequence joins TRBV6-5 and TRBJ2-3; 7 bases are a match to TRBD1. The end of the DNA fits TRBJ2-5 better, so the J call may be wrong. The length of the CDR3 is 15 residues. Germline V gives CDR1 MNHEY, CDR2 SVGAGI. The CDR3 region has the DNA TGTGCCAGCAGTTACTCGAGTGACAGGGAAGGGACCCAGTACTTC. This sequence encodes CASSYSSDREGTQYF.

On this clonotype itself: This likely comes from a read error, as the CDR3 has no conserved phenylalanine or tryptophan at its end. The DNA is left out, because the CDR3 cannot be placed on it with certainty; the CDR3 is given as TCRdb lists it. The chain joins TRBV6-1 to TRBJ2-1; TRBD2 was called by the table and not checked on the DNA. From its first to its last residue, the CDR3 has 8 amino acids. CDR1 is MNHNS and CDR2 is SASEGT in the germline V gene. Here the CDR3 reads CASSERGP.

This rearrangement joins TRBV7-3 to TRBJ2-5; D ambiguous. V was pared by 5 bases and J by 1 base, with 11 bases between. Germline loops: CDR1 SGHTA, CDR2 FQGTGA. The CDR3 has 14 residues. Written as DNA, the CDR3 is TGTGCCAGCAGCCCAGGACGGTTCCAAGAGACCCAGTACTTC. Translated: CASSPGRFQETQYF.

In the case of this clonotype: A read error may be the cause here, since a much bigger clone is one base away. The CDR3 DNA reads TGTGCCAGCAGCCCCCCCGTCACTCGCCTGTACAATGAGCAGTACTTC. Translation gives CASSPPVTRLYNEQYF. This sequence joins TRBV7-2 and TRBJ2-7; D gene uncertain. This CDR3 has 16 residues. Trimming left V 5 bases short and J 7 bases short, with 24 bases between. Per germline, CDR1 SGHTA and CDR2 FQGNSA.

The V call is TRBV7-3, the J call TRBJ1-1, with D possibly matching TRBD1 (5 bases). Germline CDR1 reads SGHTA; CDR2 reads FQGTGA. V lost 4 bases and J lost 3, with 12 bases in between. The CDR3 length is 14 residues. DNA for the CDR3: TGTGCCAGCAGCTCACGGGGCATCTACACTGAAGCTTTCTTT. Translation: CASSSRGIYTEAFF.

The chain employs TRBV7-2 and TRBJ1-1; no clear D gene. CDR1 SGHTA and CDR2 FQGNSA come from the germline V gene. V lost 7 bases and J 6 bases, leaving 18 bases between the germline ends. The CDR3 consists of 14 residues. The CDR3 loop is CASTGERLSSEAFF. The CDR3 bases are TGTGCCAGCACCGGAGAGCGGCTCAGCTCTGAAGCTTTCTTT.

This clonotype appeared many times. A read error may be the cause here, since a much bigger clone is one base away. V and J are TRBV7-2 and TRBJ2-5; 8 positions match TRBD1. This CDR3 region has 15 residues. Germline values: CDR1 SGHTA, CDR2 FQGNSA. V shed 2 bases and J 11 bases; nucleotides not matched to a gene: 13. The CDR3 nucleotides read TGTGCCAGCAGCTTAAGGACAGGGAAGCACAATGAGCAGTACTTC. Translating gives CASSLRTGKHNEQYF.

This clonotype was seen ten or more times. The DNA of the CDR3 is TGTGCCAGTAGTACGACAGGGCGCGGACTAGCGGACAATGAGCAGTTCTTC. This sequence encodes CASSTTGRGLADNEQFF. The chain couples TRBV19 to TRBJ2-1, with 10 bases fitting TRBD2. Germline CDR1 reads LNHDA; CDR2 reads SQIVND (reference sequence). This CDR3 contains 17 residues. V dropped 4 bases and J dropped 5; count of bases not matched to a gene: 11.

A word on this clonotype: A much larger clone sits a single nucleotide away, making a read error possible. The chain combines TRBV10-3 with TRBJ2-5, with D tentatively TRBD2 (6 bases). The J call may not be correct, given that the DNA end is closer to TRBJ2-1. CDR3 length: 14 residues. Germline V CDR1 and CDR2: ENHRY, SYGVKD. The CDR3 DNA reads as TGTGTCATCAGTTCGGGACTCCTATGGAATGAGCAGTTCTTC. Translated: CVISSGLLWNEQFF.

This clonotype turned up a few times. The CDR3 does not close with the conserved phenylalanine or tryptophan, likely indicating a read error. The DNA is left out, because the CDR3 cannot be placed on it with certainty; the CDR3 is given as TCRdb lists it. CDR3 sequence reads: CASRVVAGTTMSSSSGQ. The chain is built from TRBV10-2 and TRBJ1-1. Inclusive of both ends, the CDR3 amounts to 17 amino acids. CDR1 is WSHSY, CDR2 SAAADI, per germline.

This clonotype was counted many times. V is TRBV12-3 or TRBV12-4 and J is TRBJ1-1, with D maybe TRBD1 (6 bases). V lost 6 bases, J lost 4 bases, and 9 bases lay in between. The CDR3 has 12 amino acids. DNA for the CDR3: TGTGCCAGCAGCAGGGGTTCCACTGAAGCTTTCTTT. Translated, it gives CASSRGSTEAFF.

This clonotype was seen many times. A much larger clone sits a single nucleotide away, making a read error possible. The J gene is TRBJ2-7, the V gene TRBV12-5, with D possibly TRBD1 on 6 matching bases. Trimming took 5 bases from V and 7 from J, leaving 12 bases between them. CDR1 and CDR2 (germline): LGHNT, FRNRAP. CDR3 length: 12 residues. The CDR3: CASGRGWNEQYF. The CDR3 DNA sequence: TGTGCTAGTGGTAGGGGGTGGAATGAGCAGTACTTC.

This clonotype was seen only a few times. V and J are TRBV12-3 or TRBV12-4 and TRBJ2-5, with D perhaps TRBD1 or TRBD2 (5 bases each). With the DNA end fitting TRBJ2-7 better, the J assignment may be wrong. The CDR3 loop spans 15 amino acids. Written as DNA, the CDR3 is TGTGCCAGCAACTTGGGTGGGGGTCCGGTCTACGAGCAGTACTTC. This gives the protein CASNLGGGPVYEQYF.

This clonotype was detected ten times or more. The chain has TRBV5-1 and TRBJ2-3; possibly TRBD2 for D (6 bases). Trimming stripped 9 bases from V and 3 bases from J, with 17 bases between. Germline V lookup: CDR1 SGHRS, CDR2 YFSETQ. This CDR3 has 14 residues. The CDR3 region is CATRRGGPTDTQYF. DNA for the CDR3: TGCGCCACCAGGAGGGGAGGTCCGACAGATACGCAGTATTTT. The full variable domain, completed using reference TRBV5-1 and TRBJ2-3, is KAGVTQTPRYLIKTRGQQVTLSCSPISGHRSVSWYQQTPGQGLQFLFEYFSETQRNKGNFPGRFSGRQFSNSRSEMNVSTLELGDSALYLCATRRGGPTDTQYFGPGTRLTVL.

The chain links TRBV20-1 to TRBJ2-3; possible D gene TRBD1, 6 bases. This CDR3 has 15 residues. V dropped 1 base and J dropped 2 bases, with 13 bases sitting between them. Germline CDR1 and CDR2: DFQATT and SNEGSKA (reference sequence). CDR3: CSARVARGNTDTQYF. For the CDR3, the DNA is TGCAGTGCTAGAGTGGCCAGGGGAAACACAGATACGCAGTATTTT.

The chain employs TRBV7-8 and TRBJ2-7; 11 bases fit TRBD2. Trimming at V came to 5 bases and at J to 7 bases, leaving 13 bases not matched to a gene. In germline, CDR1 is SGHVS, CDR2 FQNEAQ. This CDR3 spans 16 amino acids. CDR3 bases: TGTGCCAGCAGCCCAAGACTAGCGGGACAGCGGGGGGAGCAGTACTTC. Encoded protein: CASSPRLAGQRGEQYF. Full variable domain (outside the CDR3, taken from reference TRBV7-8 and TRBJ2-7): GAGVSQSPRYKVAKRGQDVALRCDPISGHVSLFWYQQALGQGPEFLTYFQNEAQLDKSGLPSDRFFAERPEGSVSTLKIQRTQQEDSAVYLCASSPRLAGQRGEQYFGPGTRLTVT.

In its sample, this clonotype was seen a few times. The CDR3 sequence: CASSLGQISSYEQYF. In nucleotides, the CDR3 is TGTGCCAGCTCACTGGGTCAGATATCATCCTACGAGCAGTACTTC. The J gene is TRBJ2-7, the V gene TRBV18; D remains ambiguous. Germline lookup yields CDR1 KGHSH and CDR2 LQKENI. Trimming left V 4 bases short and J 1 base short, with 14 bases between. The CDR3 runs 15 residues.

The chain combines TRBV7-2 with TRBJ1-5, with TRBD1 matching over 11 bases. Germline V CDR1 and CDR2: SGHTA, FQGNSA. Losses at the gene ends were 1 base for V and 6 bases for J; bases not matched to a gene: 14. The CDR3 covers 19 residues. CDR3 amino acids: CASSLVGYGTGGPVQPQHF. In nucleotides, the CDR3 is TGTGCCAGCAGCTTAGTTGGTTACGGGACAGGGGGTCCGGTTCAGCCCCAGCATTTT.

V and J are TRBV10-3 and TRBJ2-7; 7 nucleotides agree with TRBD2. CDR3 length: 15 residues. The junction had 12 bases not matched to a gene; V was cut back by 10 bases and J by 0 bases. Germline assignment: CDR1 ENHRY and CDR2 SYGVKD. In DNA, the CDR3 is TGTGCCACCAGCGGGCCAGCGGGGCCCTCCTACGAGCAGTACTTC. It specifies CATSGPAGPSYEQYF.

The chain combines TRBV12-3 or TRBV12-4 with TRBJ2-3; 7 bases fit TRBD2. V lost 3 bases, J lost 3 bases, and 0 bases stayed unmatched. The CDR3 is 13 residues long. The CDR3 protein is CASSFGGTDTQYF. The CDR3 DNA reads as TGTGCCAGCAGTTTCGGGGGGACAGATACGCAGTATTTT.